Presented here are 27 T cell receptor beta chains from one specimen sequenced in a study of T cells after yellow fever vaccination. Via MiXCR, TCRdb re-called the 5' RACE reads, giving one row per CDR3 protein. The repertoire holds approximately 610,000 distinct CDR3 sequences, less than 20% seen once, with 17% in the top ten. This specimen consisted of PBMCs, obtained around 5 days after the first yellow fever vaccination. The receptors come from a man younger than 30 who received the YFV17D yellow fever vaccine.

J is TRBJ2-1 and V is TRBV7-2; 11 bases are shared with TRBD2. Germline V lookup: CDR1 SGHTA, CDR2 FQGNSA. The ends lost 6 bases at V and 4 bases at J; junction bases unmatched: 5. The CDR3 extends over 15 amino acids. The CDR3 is CASRGTSGGYNEQFF. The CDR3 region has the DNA TGTGCCAGCAGAGGCACTAGCGGGGGTTACAATGAGCAGTTCTTC. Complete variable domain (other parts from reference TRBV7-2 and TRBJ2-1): GAGVSQSPSNKVTEKGKDVELRCDPISGHTALYWYRQSLGQGLEFLIYFQGNSAPDKSGLPSDRFSAERTGGSVSTLTIQRTQQEDSAVYLCASRGTSGGYNEQFFGPGTRLTVL.

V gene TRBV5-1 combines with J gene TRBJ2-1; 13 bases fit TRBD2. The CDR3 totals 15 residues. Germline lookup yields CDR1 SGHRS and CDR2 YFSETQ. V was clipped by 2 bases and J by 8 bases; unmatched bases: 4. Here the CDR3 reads CASSFTSGGAHEQFF. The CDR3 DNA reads TGCGCCAGCAGCTTTACTAGCGGGGGGGCGCATGAGCAGTTCTTC. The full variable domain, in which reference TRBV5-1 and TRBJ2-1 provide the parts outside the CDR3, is KAGVTQTPRYLIKTRGQQVTLSCSPISGHRSVSWYQQTPGQGLQFLFEYFSETQRNKGNFPGRFSGRQFSNSRSEMNVSTLELGDSALYLCASSFTSGGAHEQFFGPGTRLTVL.

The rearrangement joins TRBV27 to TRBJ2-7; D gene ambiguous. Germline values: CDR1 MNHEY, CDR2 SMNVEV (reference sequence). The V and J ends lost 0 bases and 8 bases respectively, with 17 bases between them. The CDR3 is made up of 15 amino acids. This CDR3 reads CASSLSGKPPGKQYF. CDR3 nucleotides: TGTGCCAGCAGTTTATCGGGGAAACCCCCTGGAAAGCAGTACTTC.

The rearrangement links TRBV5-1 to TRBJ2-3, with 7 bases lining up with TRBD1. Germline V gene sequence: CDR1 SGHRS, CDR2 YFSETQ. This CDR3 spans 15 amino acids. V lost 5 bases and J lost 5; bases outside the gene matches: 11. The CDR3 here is CASRVLTGREDTQYF. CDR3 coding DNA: TGCGCCAGCAGGGTACTGACAGGGAGAGAAGATACGCAGTATTTT.

The CDR3 DNA follows: TGTGCCAGCAGCGGTGGAGGGGGGGCTTCCTACAATGAGCAGTTCTTC. As protein: CASSGGGGASYNEQFF. The rearrangement uses TRBV12-3 or TRBV12-4 and TRBJ2-1, with a weak D call TRBD2 (7 bases). V dropped 6 bases and J dropped 1 base, with 16 bases sitting between them. The CDR3 runs to 16 residues.

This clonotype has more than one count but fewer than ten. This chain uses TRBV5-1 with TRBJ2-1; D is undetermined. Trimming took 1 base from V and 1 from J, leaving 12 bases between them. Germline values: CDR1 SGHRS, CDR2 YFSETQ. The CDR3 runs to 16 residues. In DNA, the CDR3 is TGCGCCAGCAGCTTGAGGGTTCAAGGATCCTACAATGAGCAGTTCTTC. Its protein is CASSLRVQGSYNEQFF.

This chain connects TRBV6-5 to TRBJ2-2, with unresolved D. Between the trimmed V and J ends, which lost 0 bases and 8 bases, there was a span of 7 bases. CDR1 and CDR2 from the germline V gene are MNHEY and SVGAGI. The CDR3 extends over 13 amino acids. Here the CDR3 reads CASSYSPSGELFF. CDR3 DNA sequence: TGTGCCAGCAGTTACTCGCCATCGGGGGAGCTGTTTTTT.

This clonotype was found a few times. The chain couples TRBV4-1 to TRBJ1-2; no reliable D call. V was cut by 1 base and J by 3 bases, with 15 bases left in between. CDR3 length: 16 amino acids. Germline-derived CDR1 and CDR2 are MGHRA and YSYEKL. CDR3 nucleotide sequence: TGCGCCAGCAGCCAAGTCTTAGGGAAGGCGGACTATGGCTACACCTTC. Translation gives CASSQVLGKADYGYTF.

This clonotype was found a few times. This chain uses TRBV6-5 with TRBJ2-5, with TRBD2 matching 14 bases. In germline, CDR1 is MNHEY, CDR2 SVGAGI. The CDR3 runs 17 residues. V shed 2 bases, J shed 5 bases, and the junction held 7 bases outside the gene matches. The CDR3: CASSYPTSGGEQETQYF. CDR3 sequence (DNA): TGTGCCAGCAGTTACCCGACTAGCGGGGGGGAGCAGGAGACCCAGTACTTC.

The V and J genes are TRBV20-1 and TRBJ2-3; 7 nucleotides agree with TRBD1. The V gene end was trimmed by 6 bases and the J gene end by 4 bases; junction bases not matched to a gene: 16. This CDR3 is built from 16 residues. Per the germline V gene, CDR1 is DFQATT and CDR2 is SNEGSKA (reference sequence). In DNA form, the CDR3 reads TGCAGTGCAACAACCCCTAGGGCAGGGGGTGCAGATACGCAGTATTTT. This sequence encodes CSATTPRAGGADTQYF.

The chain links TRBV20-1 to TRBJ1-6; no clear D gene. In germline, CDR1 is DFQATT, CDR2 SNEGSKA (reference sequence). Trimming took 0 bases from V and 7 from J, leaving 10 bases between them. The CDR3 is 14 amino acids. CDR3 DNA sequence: TGCAGTGCTAGAGATATGGGCCAGAATTCACCCCTCCACTTT. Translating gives CSARDMGQNSPLHF.

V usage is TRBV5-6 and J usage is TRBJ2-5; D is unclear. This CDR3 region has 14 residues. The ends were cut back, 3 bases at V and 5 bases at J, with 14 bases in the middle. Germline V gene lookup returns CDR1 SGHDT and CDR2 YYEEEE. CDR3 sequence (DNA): TGTGCCAGCAGCTCTGGAGTAGGTGTTGAGACCCAGTACTTC. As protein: CASSSGVGVETQYF.

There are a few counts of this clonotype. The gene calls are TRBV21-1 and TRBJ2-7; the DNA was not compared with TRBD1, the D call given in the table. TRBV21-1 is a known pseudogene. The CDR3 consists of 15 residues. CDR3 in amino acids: CASTFWDRETYEQYV. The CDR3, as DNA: TGTGCCAGCACCTTCTGGGACCGGGAAACCTACGAGCAGTACGTC.

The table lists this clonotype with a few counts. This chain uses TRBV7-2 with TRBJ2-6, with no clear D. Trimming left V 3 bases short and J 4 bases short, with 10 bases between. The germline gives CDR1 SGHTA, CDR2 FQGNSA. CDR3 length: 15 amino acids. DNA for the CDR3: TGTGCCAGCAGCTTCCCCTTGGCCGGGGCCAACGTCCTGACTTTC. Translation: CASSFPLAGANVLTF.

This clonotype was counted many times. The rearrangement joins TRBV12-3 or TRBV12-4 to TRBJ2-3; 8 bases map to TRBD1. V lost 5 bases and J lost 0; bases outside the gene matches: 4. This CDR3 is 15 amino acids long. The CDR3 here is CASSPGQGSTDTQYF. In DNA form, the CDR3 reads TGTGCCAGCAGTCCCGGACAGGGTAGCACAGATACGCAGTATTTT.

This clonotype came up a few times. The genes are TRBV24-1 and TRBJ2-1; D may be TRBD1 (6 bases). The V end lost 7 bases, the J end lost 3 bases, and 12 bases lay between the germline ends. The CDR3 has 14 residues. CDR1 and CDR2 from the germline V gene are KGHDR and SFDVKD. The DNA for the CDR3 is TGTGCCACCAGCCCGACAGGCAACTACAATGAGCAGTTCTTC. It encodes CATSPTGNYNEQFF.

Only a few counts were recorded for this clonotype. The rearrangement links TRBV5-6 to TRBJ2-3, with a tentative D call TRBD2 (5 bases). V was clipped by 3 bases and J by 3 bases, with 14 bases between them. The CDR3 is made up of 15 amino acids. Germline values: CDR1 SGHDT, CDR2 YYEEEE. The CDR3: CASSYFGVATDTQYF. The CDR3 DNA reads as TGTGCCAGCAGCTACTTCGGGGTGGCGACAGATACGCAGTATTTT. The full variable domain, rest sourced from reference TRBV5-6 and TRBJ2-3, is DAGVTQSPTHLIKTRGQQVTLRCSPKSGHDTVSWYQQALGQGPQFIFQYYEEEERQRGNFPDRFSGHQFPNYSSELNVNALLLGDSALYLCASSYFGVATDTQYFGPGTRLTVL.

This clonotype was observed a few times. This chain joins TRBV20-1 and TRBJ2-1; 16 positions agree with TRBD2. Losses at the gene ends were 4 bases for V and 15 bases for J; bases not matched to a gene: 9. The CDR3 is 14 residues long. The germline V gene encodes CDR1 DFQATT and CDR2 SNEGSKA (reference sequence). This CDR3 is CSATGTSGGAKPFF. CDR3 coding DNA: TGCAGTGCTACCGGGACTAGCGGGGGGGCCAAGCCGTTCTTC.

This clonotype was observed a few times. CDR3 DNA: TGTGCCAGCGGGACTAGCGACACAGATACGCAGTATTTT. Protein sequence: CASGTSDTDTQYF. The gene calls are TRBV9 and TRBJ2-3; 10 positions match TRBD2. Germline CDR1 and CDR2: SGDLS and YYNGEE. With V trimmed by 7 bases and J by 2 bases, 1 base remained unmatched. The CDR3 is made up of 13 amino acids.

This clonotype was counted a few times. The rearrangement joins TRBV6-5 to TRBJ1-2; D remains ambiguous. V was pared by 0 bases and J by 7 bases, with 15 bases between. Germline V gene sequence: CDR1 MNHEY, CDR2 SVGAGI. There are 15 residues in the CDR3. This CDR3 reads CASSYSLQVMGGYTF. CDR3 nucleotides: TGTGCCAGCAGTTACTCGCTCCAGGTGATGGGTGGCTACACCTTC.

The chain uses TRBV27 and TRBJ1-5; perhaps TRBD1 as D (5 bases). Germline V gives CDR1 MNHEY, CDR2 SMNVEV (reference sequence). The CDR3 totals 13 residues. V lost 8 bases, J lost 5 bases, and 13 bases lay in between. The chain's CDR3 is CASGTAGYQPQHF. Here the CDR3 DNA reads TGTGCCAGCGGGACGGCGGGCTATCAGCCCCAGCATTTT.

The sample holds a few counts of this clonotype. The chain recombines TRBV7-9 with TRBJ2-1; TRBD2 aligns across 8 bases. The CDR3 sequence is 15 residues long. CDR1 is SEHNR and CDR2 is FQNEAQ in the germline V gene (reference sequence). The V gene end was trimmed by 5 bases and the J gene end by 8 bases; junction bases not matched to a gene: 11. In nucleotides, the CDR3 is TGTGCCAGCAGCGGGACTAGGGAAAAGCGTTATGAGCAGTTCTTC. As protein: CASSGTREKRYEQFF.

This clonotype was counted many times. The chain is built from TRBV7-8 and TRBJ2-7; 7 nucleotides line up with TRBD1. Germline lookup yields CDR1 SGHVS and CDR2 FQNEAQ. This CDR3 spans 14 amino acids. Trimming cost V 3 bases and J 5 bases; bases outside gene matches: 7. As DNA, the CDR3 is TGTGCCAGCAGCTTGAGAAACAGGGGAAACGAGCAGTACGTC. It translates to CASSLRNRGNEQYV.

CDR3 nucleotide sequence: TGTGCCATCAGTGGAGCCCCCCTAGGGGAAAGCAATCAGCCCCAGCATTTT. It is translated as CAISGAPLGESNQPQHF. The chain links TRBV10-3 to TRBJ1-5; a weak D match, TRBD1 (5 bases). Germline CDR1 and CDR2: ENHRY and SYGVKD. CDR3 size: 17 residues. Trimming removed 4 bases from V and 1 base from J, with 17 bases in between.

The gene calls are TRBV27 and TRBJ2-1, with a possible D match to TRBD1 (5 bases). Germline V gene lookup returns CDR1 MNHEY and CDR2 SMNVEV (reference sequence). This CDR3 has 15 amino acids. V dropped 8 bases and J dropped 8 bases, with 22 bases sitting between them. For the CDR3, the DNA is TGTGCCAGCTCCCGTTCGGCAGGGTGGCGCGATGAGCAGTTCTTC. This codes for CASSRSAGWRDEQFF.

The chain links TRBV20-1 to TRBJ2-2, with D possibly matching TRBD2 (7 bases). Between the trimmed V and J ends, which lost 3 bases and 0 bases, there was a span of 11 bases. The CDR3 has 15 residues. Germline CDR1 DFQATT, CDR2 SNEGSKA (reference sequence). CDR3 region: CSARGGQSNTGELFF. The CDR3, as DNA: TGCAGTGCTAGGGGGGGGCAGTCGAACACCGGGGAGCTGTTTTTT.

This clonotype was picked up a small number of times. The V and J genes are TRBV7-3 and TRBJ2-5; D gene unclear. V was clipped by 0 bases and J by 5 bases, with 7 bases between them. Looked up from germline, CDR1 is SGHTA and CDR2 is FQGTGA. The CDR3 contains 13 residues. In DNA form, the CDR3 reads TGTGCCAGCAGCTTAACGAAGGGTGAGACCCAGTACTTC. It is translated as CASSLTKGETQYF.